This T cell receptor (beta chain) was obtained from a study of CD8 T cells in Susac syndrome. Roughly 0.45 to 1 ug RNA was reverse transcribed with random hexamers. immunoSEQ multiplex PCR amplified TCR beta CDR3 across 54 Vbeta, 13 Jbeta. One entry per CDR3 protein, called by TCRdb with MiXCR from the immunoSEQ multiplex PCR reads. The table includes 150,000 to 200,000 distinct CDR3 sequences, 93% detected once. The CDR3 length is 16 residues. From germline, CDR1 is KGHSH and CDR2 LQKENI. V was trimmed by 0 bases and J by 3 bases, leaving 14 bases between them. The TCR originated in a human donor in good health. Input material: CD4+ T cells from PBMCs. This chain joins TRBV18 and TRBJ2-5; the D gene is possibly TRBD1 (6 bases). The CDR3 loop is CASSPPRGGREETQYF. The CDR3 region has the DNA TGTGCCAGCTCACCACCACGAGGGGGTCGAGAAGAGACCCAGTACTTC.